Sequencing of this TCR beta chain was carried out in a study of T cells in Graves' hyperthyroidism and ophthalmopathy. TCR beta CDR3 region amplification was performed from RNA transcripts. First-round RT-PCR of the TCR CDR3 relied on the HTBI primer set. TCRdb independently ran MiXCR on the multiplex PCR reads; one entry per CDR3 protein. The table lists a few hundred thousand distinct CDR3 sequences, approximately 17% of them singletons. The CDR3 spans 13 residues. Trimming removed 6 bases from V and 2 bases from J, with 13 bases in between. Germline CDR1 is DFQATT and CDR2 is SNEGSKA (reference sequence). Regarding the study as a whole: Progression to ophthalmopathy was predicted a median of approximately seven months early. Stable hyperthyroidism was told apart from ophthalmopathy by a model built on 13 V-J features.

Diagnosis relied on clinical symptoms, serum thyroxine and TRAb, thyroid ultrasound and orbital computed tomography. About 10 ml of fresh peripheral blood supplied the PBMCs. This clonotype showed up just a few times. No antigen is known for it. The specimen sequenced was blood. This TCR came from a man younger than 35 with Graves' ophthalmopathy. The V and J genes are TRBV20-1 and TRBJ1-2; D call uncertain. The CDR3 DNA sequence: TGCAGTGCCCGAGGGCTCAGGAACTATGGCTACACCTTC. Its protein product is CSARGLRNYGYTF.